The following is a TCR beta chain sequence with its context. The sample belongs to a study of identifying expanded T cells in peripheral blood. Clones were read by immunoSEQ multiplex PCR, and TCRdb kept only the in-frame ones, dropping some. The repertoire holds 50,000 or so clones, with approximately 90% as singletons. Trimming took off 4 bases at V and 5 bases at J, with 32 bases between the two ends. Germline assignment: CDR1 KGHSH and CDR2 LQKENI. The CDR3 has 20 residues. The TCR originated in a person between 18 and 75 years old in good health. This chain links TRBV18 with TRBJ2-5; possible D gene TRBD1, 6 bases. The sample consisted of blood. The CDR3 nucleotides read TGTGCCAGCTCACGGGGGAAACAGGGCGAAGGATTACGACCTTTGGAGACCCAGTACTTC. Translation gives CASSRGKQGEGLRPLETQYF.